In its sample, the clone carrying this T cell receptor (beta chain) ranks as medium-sized. Its antigen is not identified. This record comes from a study of T and B cells in COVID-19 patients. TRB rearrangements were amplified by multiplex PCR with BIOMED2 TRB-A/B primers. TCRdb ran MiXCR on the multiplex PCR reads and lists one entry per CDR3 protein. The profile shows around 21,000 distinct CDR3 sequences, around 30% of them singletons. Findings of the study overall: In COVID-19 patients, T cell receptor beta variable and joining gene use was reportedly strongly skewed. Highly clonal in active COVID-19, TRB repertoires exceeded healthy-donor diversity and richness at recovery.

Blood genomic DNA input for TRB amplification was roughly 220-500 ng. V lost 4 bases and J lost 5; bases outside the gene matches: 15. The V gene's germline CDR1 is LNHDA and CDR2 SQIVND (reference sequence). CDR3 length: 18 amino acids. The sequence came from a human donor who had recovered from COVID-19. V usage is TRBV19 and J usage is TRBJ2-2; 8 nucleotides line up with TRBD1. The sample comprised blood. In DNA form, the CDR3 reads TGTGCCAGTAGTAAGGGGACAGGAGGAGCCCCCGGGACCGGGGAGCTGTTTTTT. Residues: CASSKGTGGAPGTGELFF.